This note documents a single TCR beta chain sequence. Its cognate antigen has yet to be identified. Gene labels and germline sequences for this entry follow the mouse. With the read ending 4 residues before the CDR3 end, the germline J gene is used to fill in that end. Library prep was done by the immunoSEQ multiplex PCR assay. RNA was extracted from all samples and reverse transcribed into cDNA, which served as template for TCR sequencing. First-strand cDNA was synthesized using SuperScript III with a 2:1 mix of oligo-dT and random hexamers. Amplification bias was assessed with a synthetic immune receptor repertoire, and residual bias was removed computationally. Libraries were sequenced on Illumina HiSeq with 60 bp reads covering the CDR3, read from J toward V. As for how the authors treated the data: Raw reads were preprocessed for error removal, and CDR3 was defined according to IMGT conventions as running from the conserved cysteine to phenylalanine. To get clonality, Shannon entropy was normalized by log2 of the number of productive unique TCRs and the result was subtracted from 1. Whether scalp clones were CD4 or CD8 was inferred by matching scalp TCRbeta sequences against CD4 and CD8 repertoires sorted from blood. TCRdb stores this immuneACCESS table with in-frame sequences only. Part of the clones is absent; in the studies checked, under half of the shortfall reflects unresolved V genes, and no reason is known for the rest. For V, J and clone size, that table is used; D and trimming come from the DNA. The table shows around 100,000 clones here, with no singletons. About 20% of the sample lies in the top ten.

These data originate in a study of CD8+ T cells in alopecia areata (dated by TCRdb to 2016 to 2019). Regarding the study in general: Skin from C3H/HeJ donors with spontaneous alopecia (about 6-12 months old) was grafted onto female C3H/HeJ recipients that were about 6-10 weeks old. To study T cell clonal expansion in alopecia areata, the researchers applied high-throughput TCRbeta sequencing to both the C3H/HeJ mouse model and human patients. In humans, TCRbeta sequencing was performed on scalp tissue and on sorted CD4+ and CD8+ peripheral blood T cells from healthy controls and from patients with patchy or totalis/universalis alopecia areata. Scalp clonality was compared across normal scalp (n=4), patchy alopecia areata scalp (n=8), and alopecia totalis/universalis scalp (n=8). The RNA source kit depended on sample type: the PAXgene miRNA kit for fixed scalp, the miRNeasy kit for PBMCs, and the RNeasy kit for mouse skin. TCRbeta CDR3 regions were amplified by immunoSEQ multiplex PCR using 35 Vbeta forward and 13 Jbeta reverse primers.

Paper-wide results and their limitations: Compared with normal scalp, lesional scalp, particularly in alopecia totalis/universalis, had higher clonality and more expanded CD8+ clones, which suggests antigenic drive. Compared with mice, TCR sequences shared between patients were less clear, possibly partly because of HLA diversity across the patient population. Scalp TCR repertoire analysis is complicated because resident alphabeta T cells in normal human skin are also sequenced, whereas mouse skin is dominated by gammadelta T cells.

CDR1 is given as NSQYPW and CDR2 as LRSPGD, both from the germline V gene (reference sequence). V is pruned by 4 bases and J by 2 bases, leaving 3 bases of the junction without a gene match. Spanning cysteine to phenylalanine, the CDR3 consists of 16 amino acids. Of the CDR3's DNA, 36 bases were read; they are in frame from base 1. The chain couples TRBV1 to TRBJ2-5, with 13 bases matching TRBD2. The sequencing input was lesional skin. The TCR originated in a C3H/HeJ mouse with alopecia areata. This strain is of MHC haplotype H2-k. The sequenced part of the CDR3 DNA is TGCACCTGCAGTGGGACTGGGGGGGCGCCCCAAGAC. Its amino acids are CTCSGTGGAPQD. The full CDR3 protein is CTCSGTGGAPQDTQYF.